These 18 T cell receptor beta chains were sequenced from one sample in a study of T-cell memory formation after mild COVID-19. Each CDR3 protein is one row after TCRdb ran MiXCR on the 5' RACE reads. The data contain about 400,000 distinct CDR3 sequences, 18% of them singletons. Sequencing used PBMCs or a T cell subset sorted from them (not recorded which). Source of these receptors: a man in his late teens or twenties who had mild COVID-19 (a few samples of this study predate the infection). Cell type and time point are not known.

The chain combines TRBV20-1 with TRBJ1-5, with 7 positions matching TRBD1. Germline V gene sequence: CDR1 DFQATT, CDR2 SNEGSKA (reference sequence). With V trimmed by 6 bases and J by 0 bases, 5 bases remained unmatched. The CDR3 sequence is 14 residues long. The CDR3 bases are TGCAGTGCCGGGACAGCTGATAGCAATCAGCCCCAGCATTTT. Translation: CSAGTADSNQPQHF.

Written as DNA, the CDR3 is TGCAGTGCTAGAAATCCGCAGGGGACCCAAGAGACCCAGTACTTC. Encoded protein: CSARNPQGTQETQYF. V usage is TRBV20-1 and J usage is TRBJ2-5; TRBD1 might be the D (6 bases). The CDR3 length is 15 residues. The V gene lost 2 bases and the J gene lost 1 base, with 14 bases spanning the gap. Germline lookup yields CDR1 DFQATT and CDR2 SNEGSKA (reference sequence).

The chain uses TRBV20-1 and TRBJ1-3; D gene ambiguous. The CDR3 length is 16 residues. Deletions cut 3 bases from V and 0 bases from J, with 15 bases between. Germline-derived CDR1 and CDR2 are DFQATT and SNEGSKA (reference sequence). The CDR3 DNA sequence: TGCAGTGCTAGCGAAGTACATGCCGTCTCTGGAAACACCATATATTTT. This gives the protein CSASEVHAVSGNTIYF.

This clonotype was seen only a few times. The chain carries TRBV29-1 and TRBJ2-1; 8 nucleotides align to TRBD1. V shed 0 bases, J shed 8 bases, and the junction held 6 bases outside the gene matches. This CDR3 region has 14 residues. Germline CDR1 reads SQVTM; CDR2 reads ANQGSEA. CDR3 sequence reads: CSVEDHNRGYEQFF. Written as DNA, the CDR3 is TGCAGCGTTGAAGATCACAACAGGGGGTATGAGCAGTTCTTC.

On this clonotype itself: A read error is likely, as this CDR3 ends without the conserved phenylalanine or tryptophan. V is TRBV6-2 or TRBV6-3 and J is TRBJ1-2, with D unresolved. V was cut by 6 bases and J by 0 bases, with 17 bases left in between. Germline V gene data show CDR1 as MNHEY and CDR2 as SVGEGT. CDR3 length: 16 amino acids. CDR3 coding DNA: TGTGCCAGCAGCCAATTGTTGTCGGGAGCTAACTATGGCTACACCTTA. This codes for CASSQLLSGANYGYTL.

This clonotype occurred a few times. The V gene is TRBV25-1, the J gene TRBJ2-3; possible D gene TRBD2, 6 bases. The CDR3 loop spans 16 amino acids. CDR1 is MGHDK and CDR2 is SYGVNS in the germline V gene. V was shortened by 4 bases and J by 2 bases, with 16 bases between the two germline ends. CDR3 in amino acids: CASSAQLGGLTDTQYF. The CDR3 region has the DNA TGTGCCAGCAGTGCTCAGCTCGGGGGTCTCACAGATACGCAGTATTTT.

This clonotype was observed a few times. The J gene is TRBJ2-2, the V gene TRBV6-2 or TRBV6-3; D is unclear. Germline V gene sequence: CDR1 MNHEY, CDR2 SVGEGT. The CDR3 is 17 residues long. The V end was cut by 0 bases, the J end by 4 bases, with 15 bases between. CDR3: CASSYSARSLGTGELFF. DNA for the CDR3: TGTGCCAGCAGTTACTCGGCACGGAGCCTGGGCACCGGGGAGCTGTTTTTT.

This chain connects TRBV20-1 to TRBJ1-5; 7 bases are a match to TRBD1. This CDR3 comprises 13 residues. Unmatched junction bases numbered 5, after V lost 5 bases and J lost 4 bases. Germline lookup yields CDR1 DFQATT and CDR2 SNEGSKA (reference sequence). This CDR3 reads CSAGTAGNQPQHF. CDR3 sequence (DNA): TGCAGTGCTGGGACAGCCGGTAATCAGCCCCAGCATTTT.

The chain is built from TRBV20-1 and TRBJ2-3, with TRBD2 identical over 7 bases. J was trimmed by 5 bases and V by 0 bases; bases with no gene match: 8. The CDR3 runs to 15 residues. Germline V gives CDR1 DFQATT, CDR2 SNEGSKA (reference sequence). The DNA of the CDR3 is TGCAGTGCTAGAGACCTTGCGGGAGCGGGAGATACGCAGTATTTT. It encodes CSARDLAGAGDTQYF.

This clonotype was found a few times. V gene TRBV29-1 combines with J gene TRBJ1-2; possibly TRBD1 for D (5 bases). The CDR3 length is 13 residues. The ends were cut back, 6 bases at V and 4 bases at J, with 15 bases in the middle. The germline V gene has CDR1 SQVTM and CDR2 ANQGSEA. CDR3 sequence: CSVVDPTGYGYTF. DNA of the CDR3: TGCAGCGTCGTTGACCCAACAGGCTATGGCTACACCTTC.

The J gene is TRBJ1-6, the V gene TRBV10-3, with no clear D. Germline-derived CDR1 and CDR2 are ENHRY and SYGVKD. CDR3 length equals 15 residues. Trimming left V 10 bases short and J 4 bases short, with 17 bases between. CDR3 bases: TGTGCCAGCCGCCAGGAACTGTCTTATAATTCACCCCTCCACTTT. As protein: CASRQELSYNSPLHF.

The chain carries TRBV7-2 and TRBJ1-1; no clear D gene. V lost 3 bases and J lost 0, with 11 bases in between. Germline V lookup: CDR1 SGHTA, CDR2 FQGNSA. This CDR3 contains 15 residues. Here the CDR3 reads CASSFSSTVNTEAFF. CDR3 nucleotide sequence: TGTGCCAGCAGCTTCTCCTCCACCGTGAACACTGAAGCTTTCTTT. Drawing the rest from reference TRBV7-2 and TRBJ1-1, the complete variable domain is GAGVSQSPSNKVTEKGKDVELRCDPISGHTALYWYRQSLGQGLEFLIYFQGNSAPDKSGLPSDRFSAERTGGSVSTLTIQRTQQEDSAVYLCASSFSSTVNTEAFFGQGTRLTVV.

This clonotype was recorded many times. The chain has TRBV5-5 and TRBJ1-6, with D possibly TRBD1 on 6 matching bases. CDR3 length equals 14 residues. V lost 2 bases, J lost 8 bases, and 11 bases lay in between. Germline CDR1 SGHKS, CDR2 YYEKEE (reference sequence). CDR3 amino acids: CASSLAQGDSPLHF. CDR3 nucleotides: TGTGCCAGCAGCTTAGCACAGGGTGATTCACCCCTCCACTTT.

J is TRBJ1-2 and V is TRBV5-4; TRBD1 agrees at 9 bases. J lost 6 bases, V lost 4 bases, and 10 bases had no gene match. Germline V lookup: CDR1 SGHNT, CDR2 YYREEE (reference sequence). The CDR3 loop spans 15 amino acids. CDR3: CASSIPGTGTHGYTF. CDR3 bases: TGTGCCAGCAGCATACCCGGGACAGGGACCCATGGCTACACCTTC.

This clonotype turned up a few times. The genes are TRBV4-1 and TRBJ2-7; TRBD1 matches at 11 bases. The germline V gene has CDR1 MGHRA and CDR2 YSYEKL. J was trimmed by 5 bases and V by 4 bases; bases with no gene match: 10. CDR3 length equals 16 residues. This chain's CDR3 is CASSLQPGQGGHEQYF. The CDR3 DNA sequence: TGCGCCAGCAGCCTACAGCCGGGACAGGGGGGACACGAGCAGTACTTC.

This clonotype has only a few counts. The chain carries TRBV5-1 and TRBJ1-1; D might be TRBD1 (6 bases). CDR1 and CDR2 from the germline V gene are SGHRS and YFSETQ. V lost 4 bases and J 4 bases, leaving 14 bases between the germline ends. CDR3 length: 14 amino acids. The CDR3 region has the DNA TGCGCCAGCAGCGTCAGGGGAGCGGGCACTGAAGCTTTCTTT. Protein: CASSVRGAGTEAFF.

The chain employs TRBV4-1 and TRBJ2-3; D not resolved. In germline, CDR1 is MGHRA, CDR2 YSYEKL. Trimming stripped 4 bases from V and 7 bases from J, with 12 bases between. The CDR3 totals 13 residues. In nucleotides, the CDR3 is TGCGCCAGCAGCCTCACCGTGTGGCATACGCAGTATTTT. Translation: CASSLTVWHTQYF.

There are a few counts of this clonotype. The CDR3, as DNA: TGTGCCAGCAGCTTACGCCGGGACACCCACTACGAGCAGTACTTC. Translated: CASSLRRDTHYEQYF. The chain combines TRBV7-6 with TRBJ2-7; the D gene is possibly TRBD1 (6 bases). V was cut by 2 bases and J by 3 bases, with 14 bases left in between. Germline loops: CDR1 SGHVS, CDR2 FNYEAQ. This CDR3 has 15 residues.